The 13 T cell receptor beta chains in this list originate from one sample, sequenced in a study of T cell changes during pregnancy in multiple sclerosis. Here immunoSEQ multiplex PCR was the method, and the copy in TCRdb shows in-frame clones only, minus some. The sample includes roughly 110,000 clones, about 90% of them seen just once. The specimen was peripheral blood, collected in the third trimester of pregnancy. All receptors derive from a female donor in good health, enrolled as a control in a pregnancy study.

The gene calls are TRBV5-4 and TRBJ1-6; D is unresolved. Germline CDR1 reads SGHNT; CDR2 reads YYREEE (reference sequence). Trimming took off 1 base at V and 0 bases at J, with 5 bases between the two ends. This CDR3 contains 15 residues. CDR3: CASSLSSSYNSPLHF. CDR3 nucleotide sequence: TGTGCCAGCAGCTTGTCGAGCTCCTATAATTCACCCCTCCACTTT.

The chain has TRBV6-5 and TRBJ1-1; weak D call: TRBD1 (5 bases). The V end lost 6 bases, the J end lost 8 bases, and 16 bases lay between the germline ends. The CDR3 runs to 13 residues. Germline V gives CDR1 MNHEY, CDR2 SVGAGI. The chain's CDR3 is CASRPQGVSEAFF. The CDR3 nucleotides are TGTGCCAGCAGGCCGCAGGGCGTGTCGGAAGCTTTCTTT.

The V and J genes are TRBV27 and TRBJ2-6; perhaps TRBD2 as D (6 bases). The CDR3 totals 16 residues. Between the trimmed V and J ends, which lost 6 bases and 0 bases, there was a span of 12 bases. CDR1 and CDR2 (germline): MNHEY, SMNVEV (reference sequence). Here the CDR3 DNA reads TGTGCCAGCAGCCGACTCGGGAGCTCTGGGGCCAACGTCCTGACTTTC. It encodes CASSRLGSSGANVLTF.

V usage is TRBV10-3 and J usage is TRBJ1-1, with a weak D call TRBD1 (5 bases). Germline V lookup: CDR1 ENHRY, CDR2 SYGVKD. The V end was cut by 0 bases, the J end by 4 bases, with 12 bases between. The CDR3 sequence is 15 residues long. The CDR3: CAISESKAQGTEAFF. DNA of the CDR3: TGTGCCATCAGTGAGTCGAAGGCCCAGGGCACTGAAGCTTTCTTT.

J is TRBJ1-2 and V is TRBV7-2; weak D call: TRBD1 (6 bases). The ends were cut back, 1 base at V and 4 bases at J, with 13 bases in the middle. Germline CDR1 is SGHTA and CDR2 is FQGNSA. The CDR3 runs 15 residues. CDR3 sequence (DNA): TGTGCCAGCAGCTTAGAAGTAAGGGGGATCTATGGCTACACCTTC. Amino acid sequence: CASSLEVRGIYGYTF.

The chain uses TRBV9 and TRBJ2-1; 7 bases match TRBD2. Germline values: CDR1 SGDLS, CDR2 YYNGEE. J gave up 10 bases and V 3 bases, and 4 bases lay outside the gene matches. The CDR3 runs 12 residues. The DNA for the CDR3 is TGTGCCAGCAGCGGGACTAGAGAGGAGCAGTTCTTC. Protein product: CASSGTREEQFF. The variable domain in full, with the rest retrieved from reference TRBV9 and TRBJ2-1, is DSGVTQTPKHLITATGQRVTLRCSPRSGDLSVYWYQQSLDQGLQFLIQYYNGEERAKGNILERFSAQQFPDLHSELNLSSLELGDSALYFCASSGTREEQFFGPGTRLTVL.

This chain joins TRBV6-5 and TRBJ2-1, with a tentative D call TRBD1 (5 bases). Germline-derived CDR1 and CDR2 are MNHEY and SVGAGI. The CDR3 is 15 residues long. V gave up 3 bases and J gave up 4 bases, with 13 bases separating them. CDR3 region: CASSYSGLGYNEQFF. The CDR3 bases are TGTGCCAGCAGTTATTCAGGGCTAGGTTACAATGAGCAGTTCTTC.

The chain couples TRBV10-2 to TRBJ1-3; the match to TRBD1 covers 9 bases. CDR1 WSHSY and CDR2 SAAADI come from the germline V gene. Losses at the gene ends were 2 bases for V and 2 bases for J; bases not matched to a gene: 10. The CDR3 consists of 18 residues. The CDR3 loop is CASSEPGGQGGTGNTIYF. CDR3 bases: TGCGCCAGCAGTGAGCCGGGGGGACAGGGAGGAACTGGAAACACCATATATTTT.

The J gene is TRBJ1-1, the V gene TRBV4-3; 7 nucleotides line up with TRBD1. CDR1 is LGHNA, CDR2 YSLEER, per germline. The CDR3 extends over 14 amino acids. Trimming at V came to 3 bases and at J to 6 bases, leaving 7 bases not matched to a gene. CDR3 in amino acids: CASSHGDRAPEAFF. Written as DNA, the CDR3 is TGCGCCAGCAGCCATGGAGACAGGGCCCCTGAAGCTTTCTTT.

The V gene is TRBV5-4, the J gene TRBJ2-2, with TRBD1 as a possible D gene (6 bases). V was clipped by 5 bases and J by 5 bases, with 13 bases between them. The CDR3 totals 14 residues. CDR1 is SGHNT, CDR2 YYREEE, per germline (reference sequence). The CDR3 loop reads CASRENRDTGELFF. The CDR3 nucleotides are TGTGCCAGCAGAGAAAACAGGGATACCGGGGAGCTGTTTTTT.

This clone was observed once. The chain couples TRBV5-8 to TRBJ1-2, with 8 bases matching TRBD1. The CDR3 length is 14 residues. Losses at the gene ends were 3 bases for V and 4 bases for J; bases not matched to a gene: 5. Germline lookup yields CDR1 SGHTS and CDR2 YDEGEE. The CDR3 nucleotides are TGTGCCAGCAGCTATGAGACAGGGGCCTATGGCTACACCTTC. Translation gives CASSYETGAYGYTF.

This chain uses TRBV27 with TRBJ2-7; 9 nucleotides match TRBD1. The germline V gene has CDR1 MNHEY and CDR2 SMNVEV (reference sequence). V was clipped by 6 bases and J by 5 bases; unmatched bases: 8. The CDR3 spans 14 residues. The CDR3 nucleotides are TGTGCCAGCAGAGGGACAGGGATTCGCAACGAGCAGTACTTC. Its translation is CASRGTGIRNEQYF.

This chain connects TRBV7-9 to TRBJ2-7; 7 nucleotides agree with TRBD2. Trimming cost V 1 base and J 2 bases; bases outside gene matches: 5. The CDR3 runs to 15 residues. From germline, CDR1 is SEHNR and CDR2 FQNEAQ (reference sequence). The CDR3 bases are TGTGCCAGCAGCTTAGGCGGGGGAGCTACCTACGAGCAGTACTTC. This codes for CASSLGGGATYEQYF.